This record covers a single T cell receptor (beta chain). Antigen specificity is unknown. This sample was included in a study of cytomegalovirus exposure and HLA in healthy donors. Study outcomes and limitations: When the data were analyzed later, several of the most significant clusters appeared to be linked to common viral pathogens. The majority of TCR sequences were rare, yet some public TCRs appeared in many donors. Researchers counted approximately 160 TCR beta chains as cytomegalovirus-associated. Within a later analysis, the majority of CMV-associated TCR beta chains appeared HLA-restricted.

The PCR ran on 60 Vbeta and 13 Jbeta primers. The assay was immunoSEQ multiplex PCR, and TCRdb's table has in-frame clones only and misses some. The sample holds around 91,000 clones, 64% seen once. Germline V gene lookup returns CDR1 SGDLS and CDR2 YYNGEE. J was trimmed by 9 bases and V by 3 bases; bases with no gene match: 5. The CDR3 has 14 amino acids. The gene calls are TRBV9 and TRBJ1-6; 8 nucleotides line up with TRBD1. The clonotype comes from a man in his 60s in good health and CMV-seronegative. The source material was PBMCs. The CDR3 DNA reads TGTGCCAGCAGCGGCCGGACAGGGCCTTCACCCCTCCACTTT. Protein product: CASSGRTGPSPLHF.